This entry concerns a single T cell receptor (beta chain). Antigen: not known. This CDR3 comprises 15 residues. The V gene lost 3 bases and the J gene lost 4 bases, with 14 bases spanning the gap. Germline CDR1 reads SGHDT; CDR2 reads YYEEEE. The data were produced by immunoSEQ multiplex PCR, yet TCRdb's version contains in-frame clones alone and is incomplete. This sample has fewer than 130,000 clones, with 87% found just once. The data are from a study of T cell responses to AZD1222 COVID-19 vaccine. Study-wide background: Pooling covered second doses at about 4 or about 12 weeks. Study-wide points: Most donors were white British, females outnumbered males, and clonal diversity was possibly underestimated. With dominance at 160-218 and 743-854, vaccine-associated CD4 TCRs spanned spike.

V usage is TRBV5-6 and J usage is TRBJ2-1, with a tentative D call TRBD1 (5 bases). The sequence derives from an adult in good health. The sample here was peripheral blood, taken on day 0 of AZD1222 vaccination. The CDR3 reads CASSSLVGVYNEQFF. CDR3 DNA: TGTGCCAGCAGCTCGCTAGTAGGGGTTTACAATGAGCAGTTCTTC. Full variable domain (missing parts from reference TRBV5-6 and TRBJ2-1): DAGVTQSPTHLIKTRGQQVTLRCSPKSGHDTVSWYQQALGQGPQFIFQYYEEEERQRGNFPDRFSGHQFPNYSSELNVNALLLGDSALYLCASSSLVGVYNEQFFGPGTRLTVL.